This section outlines one T cell receptor beta chain sequence together with its context. This clone's antigen is unknown. No clone much larger than this one lies a single base away; base qualities are absent. To prepare the library, 5' RACE was applied. TCRdb lists the instrument as Illumina HiSeq 2500. A second PCR of 7 to 11 cycles was run with a J-beta primer mix and a sample-barcoded 5' primer. A unique molecular identifier was introduced onto each TCR beta cDNA molecule by a template-switch 5' adaptor carrying 12 random nucleotides. Each sample yielded at least 2.5 million CDR3-containing paired-end reads. First-strand cDNA was synthesized from all RNA with the Mint cDNA synthesis kit, primed by a TRBC-specific oligonucleotide. Following uracil-DNA glycosylase treatment, a first 18-cycle PCR with universal primers M1SS and BC2_uni_R was performed on all cDNA. The original methods were these. For normalization, 1 million high-quality reads, each with a distinct molecular identifier, were randomly selected from each sample. Instead of being binned into consensus sequences, reads that shared molecular identifiers were thrown out. MiTCR, set to a Q25 quality threshold and the strictest error-elimination algorithm, was used for CDR3 identification, clonotype clustering and error correction. A nonparametric unseen species model with Euler transformation was used to estimate a lower bound on total TCR beta diversity. The public reads were reanalyzed by TCRdb: fastp trimming at Q25, MiXCR alignment, in-frame beta chains only. Identical CDR3 protein sequences are pooled into one entry, listed with their most common genes and DNA. The V and J calls and clone size are TCRdb's, not the authors'. Counted in this sample were approximately 690,000 distinct CDR3 sequences; about 43% of them appeared once. The ten largest make up 25% to 35% of the sample.

The data originate from a study of blood T cells in healthy people across ages (dated by TCRdb to about 2015). Broadly, across the study: In model experiments, roughly one uniquely barcoded TCR beta cDNA molecule per two T cells was captured by template switching. The study measured age-related changes in TCR beta repertoire diversity using deep sequencing normalized with unique cDNA molecular identifiers. The donors were divided into four age groups: young (average approximately 17 years), middle-aged (around 37), aged (roughly 60) and long-lived (about 79). To avoid experimental bias, donors of different ages were spread randomly across the sequencing lanes. For two donors (one aged 18 to 30 and one aged 80 or older), the study analyzed two additional independent replicas of 1 million unique cDNA reads from the same blood draw.

The donors were some 36 Caucasian individuals from Russia, aged roughly 6 to 100 years, who were systemically healthy. Roughly 10 milliliters of peripheral blood were collected from each donor into EDTA-treated Vacutainer tubes. Ficoll-Paque density-gradient centrifugation was used to isolate PBMCs, with at least 6 million obtained per sample. Trizol reagent was used to extract total RNA from the PBMCs, yielding at least 5.5 micrograms per sample. Naive CD45RAhigh/CD27high T cell percentages were measured by flow cytometry on a PBMC aliquot from every donor. V loses 4 bases of germline sequence and J loses 5 bases, and the interval between the two ends is 8 bases. Counted from cysteine to phenylalanine, this CDR3 has 12 amino acids. The sequence is cut down to CDR3 DNA, 36 bases in frame from base 1. The germline V gene provides CDR1 MNHEY and CDR2 SVGEGT. What the study reported, not specific to this receptor: There was a strong correlation between observed TCR beta diversity and the percentage of naive T cells measured by flow cytometry. The CMV infection status of donors was not known, potentially confounding age-related changes in expanded clonotypes. As age increased, observed TCR beta diversity per million T cells dropped in a roughly linear way, and a significant reduction was already evident by age 40. Since profiling was done on bulk unsorted PBMCs, naive and antigen-experienced compartments could not be conclusively compared. Total diversity estimates from one million sequenced T cells were considered lower bounds and underestimates. Compared with the aged group, the long-lived group had more naive CD4+ T cells, fewer expanded clones and increased TCR diversity, a pattern suggesting age selection.

The sample was blood. The receptor was derived from a man at least 80 years old in good health. The chain uses TRBV6-2 or TRBV6-3 and TRBJ2-5; a weak D assignment points to TRBD2 (6 bases agree). CDR3 reads: CASSFAGETQYF. The base sequence is TGTGCCAGCAGTTTTGCGGGGGAGACCCAGTACTTC.